The 27 T cell receptor beta chains in this list originate from one sample, sequenced in a study of shared clonotypes between healthy human individuals. Clones were sequenced by immunoSEQ multiplex PCR, and TCRdb holds only the in-frame ones, with some missing. Among a few million clones listed, just over 90% were seen once. Sequenced: naive CD4+ T cells from PBMCs. Subset described: CD45RA+ positively selected. The receptors derive from a man aged 18 to 30 in good health. Some clones in this sample may be carry-over from other donors' samples.

The chain is built from TRBV28 and TRBJ2-3; D possibly corresponds to TRBD2 (6 bases). V shed 10 bases and J shed 5 bases, with 16 bases lying between them. The CDR3 consists of 13 residues. Germline CDR1 MDHEN, CDR2 SYDVKM. The CDR3 DNA sequence: TGTGCCACCACGGGTTGGGGAGGAGATACGCAGTATTTT. Translating gives CATTGWGGDTQYF.

The chain has TRBV7-2 and TRBJ2-4; the match to TRBD2 covers 10 bases. This CDR3 spans 14 amino acids. Germline trimming cut 5 bases from V and 8 bases from J; bases unmatched to any gene: 6. Germline V CDR1 and CDR2: SGHTA, FQGNSA. The CDR3 spells CASSRTSGTDIQYF. CDR3 bases: TGTGCCAGCAGCCGCACTAGCGGGACGGACATTCAGTACTTC.

This sequence joins TRBV4-3 and TRBJ2-3, with TRBD2 as a possible D gene (5 bases). With 4 bases removed from V and 2 bases from J, the gap between germline ends came to 16 bases. The CDR3 covers 16 residues. Germline V gives CDR1 LGHNA, CDR2 YSLEER. The CDR3 DNA reads TGCGCCAGCAGCCCCTTGACCGGCCGGGACACAGATACGCAGTATTTT. Residues: CASSPLTGRDTDTQYF.

This chain links TRBV15 with TRBJ2-3, with 7 bases identical to TRBD2. Trimming removed 9 bases from V and 1 base from J; junction bases left unmatched: 7. Germline V gene data show CDR1 as LNHNV and CDR2 as YYDKDF (reference sequence). The CDR3 runs 14 residues. The DNA for the CDR3 is TGTGCCACTGAAGCGGGGAGGGGCACAGATACGCAGTATTTT. This encodes CATEAGRGTDTQYF.

This clone was found once. V and J are TRBV6-5 and TRBJ1-2; possibly TRBD1 for D (5 bases). The CDR3 runs to 14 residues. CDR1 MNHEY and CDR2 SVGAGI come from the germline V gene. V dropped 5 bases and J dropped 8 bases, with 18 bases sitting between them. CDR3 in amino acids: CASSPAGGTSGYTF. The CDR3 bases are TGTGCCAGCAGTCCCGCTGGGGGGACTAGCGGCTACACCTTC.

This clone appeared a few times. At the DNA level, this CDR3 is encoded by other sequences in the same sample as well. The chain recombines TRBV20-1 with TRBJ2-1, with D uncertain. In germline, CDR1 is DFQATT, CDR2 SNEGSKA (reference sequence). The V end was cut by 3 bases, the J end by 5 bases, with 2 bases between. The CDR3 extends over 10 amino acids. This CDR3 is CSASDNEQFF. As DNA, the CDR3 is TGCAGTGCTAGTGACAATGAGCAGTTCTTC.

The chain combines TRBV28 with TRBJ2-3, with D tentatively TRBD1 (6 bases). The CDR3 is 13 residues long. Germline V gene data show CDR1 as MDHEN and CDR2 as SYDVKM. Deletions cut 5 bases from V and 6 bases from J, with 12 bases between. The CDR3 bases are TGTGCCAGCAGTCGACAGGCAGTCGATACGCAGTATTTT. Translating gives CASSRQAVDTQYF.

V gene TRBV11-3 combines with J gene TRBJ2-7; D may correspond to TRBD1 or TRBD2 (5 bases each). CDR1 and CDR2 (germline): SGHNT, YENEEA. CDR3 length: 13 amino acids. The V gene lost 5 bases and the J gene lost 2 bases, with 10 bases spanning the gap. CDR3 sequence (DNA): TGTGCCAGCAGCGTGGGACCAACCTACGAGCAGTACTTC. Translation gives CASSVGPTYEQYF.

The chain carries TRBV6-5 and TRBJ2-7, with D unclear. The germline V gene has CDR1 MNHEY and CDR2 SVGAGI. The CDR3 is made up of 15 amino acids. Trimming stripped 0 bases from V and 2 bases from J, with 11 bases between. The CDR3 sequence: CASSYSETRAYEQYF. In DNA, the CDR3 is TGTGCCAGCAGTTACTCCGAGACACGAGCCTACGAGCAGTACTTC.

The chain combines TRBV11-3 with TRBJ2-3; 7 bases are a match to TRBD2. Germline V gene lookup returns CDR1 SGHNT and CDR2 YENEEA. Losses at the gene ends were 2 bases for V and 2 bases for J; bases not matched to a gene: 4. The CDR3 covers 15 residues. The CDR3 nucleotides read TGTGCCAGCAGCTTACGCGGGAGCCCCACAGATACGCAGTATTTT. Encoded protein: CASSLRGSPTDTQYF.

This chain joins TRBV5-1 and TRBJ1-3; D is uncertain. The CDR3 has 15 residues. Germline loops: CDR1 SGHRS, CDR2 YFSETQ. Between the trimmed V and J ends, which lost 4 bases and 3 bases, there was a span of 14 bases. The CDR3 DNA is TGCGCCAGCAGCCCCGGCTATGTCGTTGGAAACACCATATATTTT. It codes for CASSPGYVVGNTIYF.

This rearrangement joins TRBV30 to TRBJ1-1; 8 bases map to TRBD1. Germline-derived CDR1 and CDR2 are GTSNPN and SVGIG (reference sequence). V trimming: 3 bases; J trimming: 4 bases; junction bases outside the gene matches: 13. The CDR3 consists of 16 residues. Here the CDR3 DNA reads TGTGCCTGGAGACTAACAGGGGGAAATAGGGGCACTGAAGCTTTCTTT. Its protein product is CAWRLTGGNRGTEAFF.

This rearrangement joins TRBV9 to TRBJ2-3; 7 bases are shared with TRBD2. Germline V gene data show CDR1 as SGDLS and CDR2 as YYNGEE. J gave up 7 bases and V 0 bases, and 8 bases lay outside the gene matches. The CDR3 has 15 residues. This CDR3 reads CASSVGGSTEYTQYF. The CDR3 coding sequence is TGTGCCAGCAGCGTAGGCGGGAGTACTGAGTATACGCAGTATTTT.

The V call is TRBV7-9, the J call TRBJ1-1, with D unresolved. CDR3 length: 15 amino acids. Trimming took off 3 bases at V and 7 bases at J, with 18 bases between the two ends. Per germline, CDR1 SEHNR and CDR2 FQNEAQ (reference sequence). CDR3 amino acids: CASSFRRRPDYEAFF. The DNA for the CDR3 is TGTGCCAGCAGCTTTCGTCGCAGGCCCGATTATGAAGCTTTCTTT.

The chain uses TRBV6-1 and TRBJ2-1; D ambiguous. The CDR3 covers 11 residues. The germline V and J ends were trimmed by 0 bases and 8 bases, with 2 bases remaining between them. Germline CDR1 is MNHNS and CDR2 is SASEGT. The CDR3 sequence is CASSEAYEQFF. For the CDR3, the DNA is TGTGCCAGCAGTGAAGCGTATGAGCAGTTCTTC.

Worth noting for this clone: Other DNA sequences in the same sample also yield this CDR3. The gene calls are TRBV9 and TRBJ2-2; tentatively, D is TRBD1 (5 bases). With 1 base removed from V and 5 bases from J, the gap between germline ends came to 12 bases. The CDR3 totals 15 residues. Germline-derived CDR1 and CDR2 are SGDLS and YYNGEE. In DNA, the CDR3 is TGTGCCAGCAGCGTAAGGGGTCTGGGGACCGGGGAGCTGTTTTTT. Protein product: CASSVRGLGTGELFF.

Remarks on this clone: Other DNA sequences from this sample encode an identical CDR3 as well. V gene TRBV10-3 combines with J gene TRBJ1-1; 7 bases line up with TRBD1. The CDR3 sequence is 15 residues long. CDR1 and CDR2 (germline): ENHRY, SYGVKD. V shed 10 bases and J 1 base; nucleotides not matched to a gene: 12. CDR3 sequence (DNA): TGTGCCACCCGGTTCTTAGGGACAGCGAACACTGAAGCTTTCTTT. Protein product: CATRFLGTANTEAFF.

The chain has TRBV10-3 and TRBJ1-5; 7 nucleotides match TRBD1. Germline-derived CDR1 and CDR2 are ENHRY and SYGVKD. The ends lost 5 bases at V and 2 bases at J; junction bases unmatched: 6. The CDR3 runs 15 residues. CDR3 amino acids: CAISTGVFGNQPQHF. The CDR3 bases are TGTGCCATCAGTACAGGGGTTTTCGGCAATCAGCCCCAGCATTTT.

The chain couples TRBV29-1 to TRBJ2-1, with a weak D call TRBD2 (6 bases). CDR1 and CDR2 from the germline V gene are SQVTM and ANQGSEA. This CDR3 region has 14 residues. V lost 6 bases and J 1 base, leaving 13 bases between the germline ends. The CDR3 nucleotides read TGCAGCGTGATAGGACTAACATCCTACAATGAGCAGTTCTTC. It is translated as CSVIGLTSYNEQFF.

The chain employs TRBV5-8 and TRBJ1-1; 7 bases align to TRBD1. Germline V CDR1 and CDR2: SGHTS, YDEGEE. J lost 4 bases, V lost 4 bases, and 19 bases had no gene match. The CDR3 contains 18 residues. In nucleotides, the CDR3 is TGTGCCAGCAGCCTCCCGGTGGCCAGGGGGGGTCCCCTCACTGAAGCTTTCTTT. Translated: CASSLPVARGGPLTEAFF.

This clone showed up just once. Sequence at one end of the junction differs from germline and may be a read error. This sequence joins TRBV28 and TRBJ2-7; D is uncertain. Germline CDR1 reads MDHEN; CDR2 reads SYDVKM. The length of the CDR3 is 14 residues. The CDR3 reads CASTLRSPAYEQYF. The CDR3 coding sequence is TGTGCCAGCACTTTACGGTCACCCGCCTACGAGCAGTACTTC.

The chain couples TRBV5-1 to TRBJ2-3, with D possibly matching TRBD2 (5 bases). V lost 4 bases, J lost 5 bases, and 17 bases lay in between. Germline V gives CDR1 SGHRS, CDR2 YFSETQ. The CDR3 contains 15 residues. This chain's CDR3 is CASSPGLGFGDTQYF. The CDR3 DNA sequence: TGCGCCAGCAGCCCGGGGTTAGGGTTCGGAGATACGCAGTATTTT.

Note on this clone: Other DNA sequences from this sample encode an identical CDR3 as well. The chain has TRBV28 and TRBJ1-4; TRBD1 is a possible D gene (5 bases). Looked up from germline, CDR1 is MDHEN and CDR2 is SYDVKM. Trimming cost V 3 bases and J 3 bases, with 5 bases left between them. The CDR3 is 13 residues long. DNA of the CDR3: TGTGCCAGCAGTTTGACAGCTAATGAAAAACTGTTTTTT. Its translation: CASSLTANEKLFF.

This rearrangement joins TRBV7-3 to TRBJ2-2; 10 nucleotides align to TRBD2. This CDR3 contains 16 residues. J gave up 3 bases and V 5 bases, and 6 bases lay outside the gene matches. CDR1 and CDR2 from the germline V gene are SGHTA and FQGTGA. In DNA form, the CDR3 reads TGTGCCAGCAGCCCCAGCGGGAGGGTCGACACCGGGGAGCTGTTTTTT. It yields the protein CASSPSGRVDTGELFF.

CDR3 DNA: TGTGCCAGCAGTCCAGACCCGAACACTGAAGCTTTCTTT. This codes for CASSPDPNTEAFF. The V gene is TRBV2, the J gene TRBJ1-1, with D uncertain. The CDR3 has 13 amino acids. CDR1 SNHLY and CDR2 FYNNEI come from the germline V gene. V was clipped by 5 bases and J by 1 base, with 8 bases between them.

V usage is TRBV28 and J usage is TRBJ2-6, with D possibly TRBD2 on 5 matching bases. The CDR3 has 16 residues. V lost 11 bases and J 0 bases, leaving 17 bases between the germline ends. Germline V gene data show CDR1 as MDHEN and CDR2 as SYDVKM. The CDR3 region is CAGAAAWGSGANVLTF. CDR3 nucleotides: TGTGCCGGCGCAGCGGCCTGGGGCTCTGGGGCCAACGTCCTGACTTTC. Full variable domain (outside the CDR3, taken from reference TRBV28 and TRBJ2-6): DVKVTQSSRYLVKRTGEKVFLECVQDMDHENMFWYRQDPGLGLRLIYFSYDVKMKEKGDIPEGYSVSREKKERFSLILESASTNQTSMYLCAGAAAWGSGANVLTFGAGSRLTVL.

The gene calls are TRBV27 and TRBJ2-2; 9 nucleotides align to TRBD1. Germline trimming cut 7 bases from V and 6 bases from J; bases unmatched to any gene: 9. Germline V CDR1 and CDR2: MNHEY, SMNVEV (reference sequence). The CDR3 runs to 15 residues. This CDR3 reads CASNRGRGLAGELFF. In DNA, the CDR3 is TGTGCCAGCAACAGGGGGCGCGGTTTGGCCGGGGAGCTGTTTTTT.